This TCR beta chain was sequenced during a study of blood T cell repertoires in COVID-19. Study-level background: Sites across the United States, Italy and Spain contributed samples from acute and convalescent COVID-19. T cells, B-cell-depleted T cells, or PBMCs provided the cDNA or gDNA that served as material.

As processed by the authors: Amplified reference gene primers provided the basis for estimating nucleated cell counts. The table came from immunoSEQ multiplex PCR; TCRdb's copy has only in-frame clones and leaves some out. That table supplies the V and J calls and clone size; D and trimming were determined from the DNA. The data hold roughly 40,000 clones, with around 86% observed a single time. Trimming left V 0 bases short and J 4 bases short, with 15 bases between. Germline loops: CDR1 GTSNPN, CDR2 SVGIG (reference sequence). The CDR3 runs to 15 residues. This receptor was obtained from a middle-aged man with active COVID-19. The rearrangement uses TRBV30 and TRBJ1-2; D is uncertain. The sample was peripheral blood. CDR3 nucleotides: TGTGCCTGGAGTGTACCGGGCATAGCGGGCTATGGCTACACCTTC. It encodes CAWSVPGIAGYGYTF.